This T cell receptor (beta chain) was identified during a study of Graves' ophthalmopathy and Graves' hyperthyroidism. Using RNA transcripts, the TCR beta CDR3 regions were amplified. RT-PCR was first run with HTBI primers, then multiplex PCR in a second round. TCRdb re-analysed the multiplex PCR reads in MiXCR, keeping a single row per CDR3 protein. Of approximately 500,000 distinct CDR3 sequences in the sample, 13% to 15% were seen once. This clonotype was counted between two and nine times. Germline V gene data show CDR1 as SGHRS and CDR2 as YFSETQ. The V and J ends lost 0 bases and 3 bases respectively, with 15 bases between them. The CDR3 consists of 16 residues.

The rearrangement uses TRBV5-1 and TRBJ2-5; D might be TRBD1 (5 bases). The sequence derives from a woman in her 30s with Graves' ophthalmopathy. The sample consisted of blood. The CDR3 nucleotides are TGCGCCAGCAGCTTGGAGAACGGCAGGGTCGAAGAGACCCAGTACTTC. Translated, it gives CASSLENGRVEETQYF. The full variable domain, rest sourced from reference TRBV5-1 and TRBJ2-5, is KAGVTQTPRYLIKTRGQQVTLSCSPISGHRSVSWYQQTPGQGLQFLFEYFSETQRNKGNFPGRFSGRQFSNSRSEMNVSTLELGDSALYLCASSLENGRVEETQYFGPGTRLLVL.